The 16 T cell receptor beta chains in this list originate from one sample, sequenced in a study of T cells in localized non-small cell lung cancer. Measured with immunoSEQ multiplex PCR; TCRdb has only the in-frame clones, and not every one. Of 45,000 to 70,000 clones listed, roughly 85% are singletons. This material consisted of peripheral blood, taken before any cancer treatment. These receptors were taken from a woman between 40 and 69 years old with stage I lung adenocarcinoma.

This chain uses TRBV27 with TRBJ2-4, with D perhaps matching TRBD1 (5 bases). The CDR3 extends over 17 amino acids. Per the germline V gene, CDR1 is MNHEY and CDR2 is SMNVEV (reference sequence). V was shortened by 7 bases and J by 8 bases, with 27 bases between the two germline ends. Written as DNA, the CDR3 is TGTGCCAGCACCCAAAGGGGCCAGGGTGGAAATTCGGACATTCAGTACTTC. It encodes CASTQRGQGGNSDIQYF.

The chain couples TRBV5-1 to TRBJ1-2; 7 nucleotides agree with TRBD1. V lost 4 bases to trimming and J lost 2 bases; unmatched junction nucleotides: 14. This CDR3 is 17 amino acids long. Germline CDR1 reads SGHRS; CDR2 reads YFSETQ. For the CDR3, the DNA is TGCGCCAGCAGCAGATACTTGTTGGGACAGCTAAACTATGGCTACACCTTC. Encoded protein: CASSRYLLGQLNYGYTF.

The rearrangement uses TRBV6-6 and TRBJ1-3; 9 bases fit TRBD1. CDR3 length: 15 amino acids. Trimming took 6 bases from V and 0 from J; bases not matched to a gene: 3. CDR1 and CDR2 (germline): MNHNY, SVGAGI (reference sequence). DNA for the CDR3: TGTGCCAGCAGCCCGGGACAGGGCTCTGGAAACACCATATATTTT. As protein: CASSPGQGSGNTIYF.

This clone was detected only once. V and J are TRBV4-2 and TRBJ2-2, with 8 nucleotides matching TRBD2. Germline V gene sequence: CDR1 LGHNA, CDR2 YNFKEQ. V dropped 1 base and J dropped 3; count of bases not matched to a gene: 10. CDR3 length: 18 amino acids. The chain's CDR3 is CASSQGWDGGAHTGELFF. DNA of the CDR3: TGTGCCAGCAGCCAAGGATGGGACGGGGGGGCCCACACCGGGGAGCTGTTTTTT.

The genes are TRBV5-1 and TRBJ2-7, with D perhaps TRBD1 (5 bases). This CDR3 comprises 16 residues. With 2 bases removed from V and 4 bases from J, the gap between germline ends came to 19 bases. In germline, CDR1 is SGHRS, CDR2 YFSETQ. The CDR3 is CASSFTTSRGLYEQYF. As DNA, the CDR3 is TGCGCCAGCAGCTTCACTACGAGTAGGGGTTTGTACGAGCAGTACTTC.

This chain joins TRBV27 and TRBJ1-3; possibly TRBD1 for D (6 bases). V was trimmed by 1 base and J by 2 bases, leaving 9 bases between them. CDR3 length equals 15 residues. CDR1 and CDR2 (germline): MNHEY, SMNVEV (reference sequence). The CDR3 is CASSLWAGAGNTIYF. CDR3 nucleotide sequence: TGTGCCAGCAGTTTATGGGCAGGGGCTGGAAACACCATATATTTT.

This chain uses TRBV19 with TRBJ2-7; tentative D call: TRBD1 (5 bases). V was cut by 2 bases and J by 3 bases, with 14 bases left in between. CDR1 LNHDA and CDR2 SQIVND come from the germline V gene (reference sequence). The CDR3 is 15 amino acids. The chain's CDR3 is CASSITVGEIYEQYF. CDR3 in DNA: TGTGCCAGTAGTATAACGGTAGGGGAAATCTACGAGCAGTACTTC.

The chain joins TRBV28 to TRBJ1-5, with 9 nucleotides matching TRBD1. Trimming removed 0 bases from V and 4 bases from J; junction bases left unmatched: 1. In germline, CDR1 is MDHEN, CDR2 SYDVKM. There are 15 residues in the CDR3. CDR3 in amino acids: CASSLWTGGNQPQHF. The CDR3 DNA reads TGTGCCAGCAGTTTATGGACAGGGGGAAATCAGCCCCAGCATTTT.

The chain couples TRBV19 to TRBJ1-2, with a possible D match to TRBD1 (5 bases). Trimming removed 10 bases from V and 5 bases from J, with 11 bases in between. The CDR3 has 11 residues. The germline V gene has CDR1 LNHDA and CDR2 SQIVND (reference sequence). CDR3 coding DNA: TGTGCCACAGGGTTATCATATGGCTACACCTTC. Translating it yields CATGLSYGYTF.

The chain couples TRBV7-2 to TRBJ1-2; 8 positions agree with TRBD1. Germline CDR1 SGHTA, CDR2 FQGNSA. The length of the CDR3 is 14 residues. V shed 4 bases and J 2 bases; nucleotides not matched to a gene: 3. CDR3 nucleotides: TGTGCCAGCAGCTACCAGGGGGCCAACTATGGCTACACCTTC. This codes for CASSYQGANYGYTF.

This clone came up a few times. The chain combines TRBV7-9 with TRBJ2-1, with a tentative D call TRBD2 (6 bases). V dropped 4 bases and J dropped 4 bases, with 20 bases sitting between them. Looked up from germline, CDR1 is SEHNR and CDR2 is FQNEAQ (reference sequence). The CDR3 runs 17 residues. CDR3: CASSSSLSVSGYNEQFF. CDR3 sequence (DNA): TGTGCCAGCAGCTCCTCTTTGAGCGTTAGCGGTTACAATGAGCAGTTCTTC. The full variable domain, in which reference TRBV7-9 and TRBJ2-1 provide the parts outside the CDR3, is DTGVSQNPRHKITKRGQNVTFRCDPISEHNRLYWYRQTLGQGPEFLTYFQNEAQLEKSRLLSDRFSAERPKGSFSTLEIQRTEQGDSAMYLCASSSSLSVSGYNEQFFGPGTRLTVL.

The chain employs TRBV6-6 and TRBJ2-5, with 7 bases lining up with TRBD2. V gave up 6 bases and J gave up 2 bases; unmatched junction bases: 3. This CDR3 is 13 amino acids long. The germline V gene encodes CDR1 MNHNY and CDR2 SVGAGI (reference sequence). The chain's CDR3 is CASRGGVQETQYF. The CDR3 nucleotides are TGTGCCAGCAGGGGGGGGGTTCAAGAGACCCAGTACTTC.

This rearrangement joins TRBV9 to TRBJ2-1; the D is unclear. CDR1 SGDLS and CDR2 YYNGEE come from the germline V gene. The CDR3 extends over 15 amino acids. Trimming stripped 2 bases from V and 5 bases from J, with 14 bases between. CDR3 nucleotides: TGTGCCAGCAGCGTTATTCCGACACAGAACAATGAGCAGTTCTTC. Translating gives CASSVIPTQNNEQFF. The full variable domain, with the rest looked up from reference TRBV9 and TRBJ2-1, is DSGVTQTPKHLITATGQRVTLRCSPRSGDLSVYWYQQSLDQGLQFLIQYYNGEERAKGNILERFSAQQFPDLHSELNLSSLELGDSALYFCASSVIPTQNNEQFFGPGTRLTVL.

V is TRBV18 and J is TRBJ1-2; 8 nucleotides align to TRBD1. The V segment lost 5 bases and the J segment 10 bases; nucleotides outside the gene matches: 6. Per germline, CDR1 KGHSH and CDR2 LQKENI. CDR3 size: 12 residues. The CDR3 sequence: CASSSKDRDYTF. The CDR3 region has the DNA TGTGCCAGCTCATCGAAGGACAGGGACTACACCTTC.

The gene calls are TRBV30 and TRBJ2-5, with TRBD2 identical over 9 bases. The CDR3 runs 14 residues. V lost 3 bases, J lost 5 bases, and 7 bases stayed unmatched. Germline CDR1 GTSNPN, CDR2 SVGIG (reference sequence). CDR3 in DNA: TGTGCCTGGAGCCCGGGAGCGGGAGGCGAGACCCAGTACTTC. Amino acids: CAWSPGAGGETQYF.

This clone appeared once. The chain couples TRBV7-8 to TRBJ1-3; the D is unclear. Trimming pared 0 bases from V and 2 bases from J, leaving 8 bases between. Looked up from germline, CDR1 is SGHVS and CDR2 is FQNEAQ. This CDR3 has 15 residues. The DNA of the CDR3 is TGTGCCAGCAGCTTAGCGTTGGGAGCTGGAAACACCATATATTTT. Translating it yields CASSLALGAGNTIYF.